The subject of this entry is one T cell receptor beta chain. This clone appeared once. Its antigen is not yet known. Base qualities are not provided; no much larger clone lies one nucleotide away. The data were taken from a study of blood T cell repertoires in COVID-19 (dated by TCRdb to about 2020). At the level of the whole study: Samples from collaborators originated in the United States, Italy and Spain and spanned both the acute and convalescent phases of COVID-19. Where available, HLA class I and class II types were taken from metadata supplied by the sample provider and were not determined by assay-based typing. The dataset comprised deeply sampled blood TCRbeta repertoires from subjects exposed to, actively infected with, or recovered from COVID-19. Nearly every sample came with metadata listing a de-identified subject ID, COVID-19 status, age in years and sex. The prospective study material was composed of cDNA or gDNA derived from T cells, B-cell-depleted T cells, or PBMCs. The repertoires were made available in a free public database intended to serve as a resource for research on the immune response to SARS-CoV-2. Samples came from the ongoing ImmuneRACE study (first 160 participants) plus 1,254 subjects from 6 global collaborators.

V loses 6 bases at its end and J loses 1 base; junction bases beyond the gene matches: 5. The germline V gene sets CDR1 to WSHSY and CDR2 to SAAADI. From the cysteine up to the phenylalanine, the CDR3 has a length of 14 residues. Here the CDR3 DNA is all that survives: 42 bases in frame from base 1. TCRbeta CDR3 regions were amplified from genomic DNA by means of the immunoSEQ Assay, a bias-controlled multiplex PCR. Turning to the authors' computational methods: Nucleated cell counts per sample were estimated from amplification of reference gene primers within the assay. To quantify the absolute abundance of each unique TCRbeta CDR3 rearrangement, sequence reads were collapsed and filtered. For each sample, productive Simpson clonality was calculated as the square root of Simpson's diversity index over productive rearrangements. This immuneACCESS table, as held by TCRdb, lists in-frame sequences with V and J called but not all clones. Of the missing ones, under half trace to an unresolved V gene in checked studies; the others have no known cause. The D gene and trimming were derived from the DNA, and the V and J assignments and clone size from that table. In this sample the table shows over 400,000 clones, approximately 90% of which occur a single time. The ten largest clones take up 1.4% of the sample.

Collaborating institutions collected whole blood in K2EDTA tubes following their own protocols. For TCRbeta analysis, collaborators shipped samples as frozen whole blood, isolated PBMCs, or DNA extracted from either of those sample types. Paper-wide results and their limitations: Clinical and demographic metadata were provided uncurated, with the amount varying by source and participant.

The specimen sequenced was peripheral blood. This clonotype was sampled from a woman in her thirties with active or convalescent COVID-19. The sequence joins TRBV10-2 to TRBJ2-7; 8 central nucleotides agree with TRBD1. The CDR3 region: CASRTGVLSYEQYF. The DNA reads TGCGCCAGCAGGACAGGGGTATTATCCTACGAGCAGTACTTC.